The 7 T cell receptor beta chains below were found in one sample sequenced in a study of CD8 T cells in ankylosing spondylitis. For these TCRs, the target antigens are not known. General study results and limits: Characteristic, it appeared, of ankylosing spondylitis blood was a TCR beta motif of fewer than 10 highly homologous variants.

MiXCR, run by TCRdb on the 5' RACE reads, gives a single entry per CDR3 protein. The repertoire has roughly 470,000 distinct CDR3 sequences, 25% to 30% of them found once; the top ten carry about 0.89%. Sequencing input: blood, either unsorted or a sorted T cell fraction (not recorded which). These receptors came from a male donor with ankylosing spondylitis.

The chain couples TRBV3-1 to TRBJ2-3; 9 bases are a match to TRBD1. Trimming cost V 0 bases and J 7 bases; bases outside gene matches: 8. The CDR3 length is 16 residues. In germline, CDR1 is LGHDT, CDR2 YNNKEL (reference sequence). In DNA form, the CDR3 reads TGTGCCAGCAGCCAAGATCGCGACAGGGGGAGAAATACGCAGTATTTT. This translates into CASSQDRDRGRNTQYF.

This chain uses TRBV3-1 with TRBJ2-3; TRBD2 matches at 11 bases. CDR3 size: 13 residues. CDR1 is LGHDT and CDR2 is YNNKEL in the germline V gene (reference sequence). Losses at the gene ends were 4 bases for V and 13 bases for J; bases not matched to a gene: 7. CDR3 nucleotide sequence: TGTGCCAGCAGCCCGAGTACTAGCGGGAGCGAGTATTTT. Its translation is CASSPSTSGSEYF.

The chain links TRBV10-1 to TRBJ2-3, with D unclear. Germline V gene data show CDR1 as WNHNN and CDR2 as SYGVQD (reference sequence). The CDR3 has 11 residues. V lost 5 bases and J lost 5, with 5 bases in between. The CDR3 bases are TGCGCCAGCAGTACCAAAGATACGCAGTATTTT. The encoded protein is CASSTKDTQYF.

This clonotype was counted a few times. The chain is built from TRBV18 and TRBJ2-2; no reliable D call. The germline V gene encodes CDR1 KGHSH and CDR2 LQKENI. Trimming removed 8 bases at V and 4 bases at J, with 11 bases between. The CDR3 has 13 amino acids. CDR3 loop: CASDEVGTGELFF. In nucleotides, the CDR3 is TGTGCCAGCGACGAGGTGGGCACCGGGGAGCTGTTTTTT.

The gene calls are TRBV18 and TRBJ2-5; no reliable D call. V was shortened by 6 bases and J by 1 base, with 9 bases between the two germline ends. The germline gives CDR1 KGHSH, CDR2 LQKENI. The CDR3 sequence is 13 residues long. CDR3 in DNA: TGTGCCAGCTCTTTCTTGTCCCAAGAGACCCAGTACTTC. It yields the protein CASSFLSQETQYF.

This clonotype appeared a few times. The rearrangement uses TRBV20-1 and TRBJ2-5; 10 positions match TRBD2. The CDR3 contains 16 residues. V shed 3 bases and J 0 bases; nucleotides not matched to a gene: 7. CDR1 is DFQATT, CDR2 SNEGSKA, per germline (reference sequence). CDR3 in DNA: TGCAGTGCTAGGAGGGAAGCGGGGGGGTACCAAGAGACCCAGTACTTC. Encoded protein: CSARREAGGYQETQYF.

V and J are TRBV5-5 and TRBJ2-2, with TRBD2 matching 11 bases. The ends lost 4 bases at V and 3 bases at J; junction bases unmatched: 2. This CDR3 spans 15 amino acids. Per the germline V gene, CDR1 is SGHKS and CDR2 is YYEKEE (reference sequence). In DNA form, the CDR3 reads TGTGCCAGCAGCAGGACTAGCGGGTACACCGGGGAGCTGTTTTTT. Amino acid sequence: CASSRTSGYTGELFF. Filled out from reference TRBV5-5 and TRBJ2-2, the complete variable domain reads DAGVTQSPTHLIKTRGQQVTLRCSPISGHKSVSWYQQVLGQGPQFIFQYYEKEERGRGNFPDRFSARQFPNYSSELNVNALLLGDSALYLCASSRTSGYTGELFFGEGSRLTVL.